This paragraph reports one TCR beta chain. Participants, roughly 18 to 100 years old, spanned around 25 US areas. The V end was cut by 4 bases, the J end by 2 bases, with 12 bases between. This CDR3 region has 15 residues. Per germline, CDR1 SGHTA and CDR2 FQGTGA. The data derive from a study of blood T cell repertoires in COVID-19. Turning to the study itself: Collection of acute and convalescent COVID-19 samples took place in the United States, Italy and Spain.

Method: immunoSEQ multiplex PCR; TCRdb's copy keeps in-frame clones and lacks some. Among 400,000 to 550,000 clones listed, about 90% were seen once. The origin of this receptor is a woman between 18 and 29 years old with acute COVID-19. The chain employs TRBV7-3 and TRBJ1-3; D may be TRBD1 (6 bases). What was sequenced was PBMCs or T cells enriched from blood (not recorded which). CDR3 in amino acids: CASSSEQGPGNTIYF. In nucleotides, the CDR3 is TGTGCCAGCAGCTCGGAACAGGGACCTGGAAACACCATATATTTT.